Below are 14 T cell receptor beta chains sequenced from a single sample in a study of blood T cell repertoires in COVID-19. This table comes from immunoSEQ multiplex PCR, and its TCRdb copy is limited to in-frame clones, with some not included. This sample carries 250,000 to 350,000 clones, 80% to 90% of them seen once, and the ten largest clones take roughly 6.1%. Specimen: peripheral blood. These receptor sequences come from a woman in her fifties or sixties with COVID-19, enrolled during active disease.

This rearrangement joins TRBV19 to TRBJ2-2, with TRBD2 matching over 14 bases. Germline CDR1 is LNHDA and CDR2 is SQIVND (reference sequence). The CDR3 extends over 18 amino acids. The V gene end was trimmed by 6 bases and the J gene end by 0 bases; junction bases not matched to a gene: 6. The CDR3 bases are TGTGCCAGTAGGGGGGGGACTAGCGGGAGCGCGAACACCGGGGAGCTGTTTTTT. It translates to CASRGGTSGSANTGELFF.

The chain employs TRBV10-3 and TRBJ2-3; 10 bases are shared with TRBD2. The V gene end was trimmed by 5 bases and the J gene end by 0 bases; junction bases not matched to a gene: 11. The CDR3 is 18 amino acids. Germline CDR1 and CDR2: ENHRY and SYGVKD. The CDR3 coding sequence is TGTGCCATCAGTCCCTGGCTACTAGCGGGATTCAGCACAGATACGCAGTATTTT. Protein sequence: CAISPWLLAGFSTDTQYF.

V gene TRBV5-6 combines with J gene TRBJ2-4, with TRBD1 identical over 9 bases. V lost 4 bases and J lost 4; bases outside the gene matches: 6. Germline V gives CDR1 SGHDT, CDR2 YYEEEE. The CDR3 length is 15 residues. The CDR3 here is CASSITGTGKNIQYF. CDR3 in DNA: TGTGCCAGCAGCATAACCGGGACAGGGAAAAACATTCAGTACTTC.

The V call is TRBV5-5, the J call TRBJ1-1, with a tentative D call TRBD1 (5 bases). The germline V gene has CDR1 SGHKS and CDR2 YYEKEE (reference sequence). CDR3 size: 18 residues. V lost 4 bases to trimming and J lost 0 bases, with 22 bases between them. Here the CDR3 DNA reads TGTGCCAGCAGCGGTATTTCGGGGGGATGGTACATGAACACTGAAGCTTTCTTT. It translates to CASSGISGGWYMNTEAFF.

This chain connects TRBV10-3 to TRBJ1-5, with 7 positions matching TRBD1. CDR1 and CDR2 from the germline V gene are ENHRY and SYGVKD. CDR3 length: 17 amino acids. V lost 3 bases, J lost 0 bases, and 8 bases stayed unmatched. The chain's CDR3 is CAISEALGQISNQPQHF. The CDR3 DNA is TGTGCCATCAGTGAAGCATTGGGACAGATTAGCAATCAGCCCCAGCATTTT.

J is TRBJ1-1 and V is TRBV6-5; D possibly corresponds to TRBD1 (5 bases). In germline, CDR1 is MNHEY, CDR2 SVGAGI. V lost 6 bases to trimming and J lost 1 base, with 12 bases between them. The CDR3 loop spans 14 amino acids. The CDR3 DNA sequence: TGTGCCAGCAGGGAGGGACGGACGAACACTGAAGCTTTCTTT. Translating gives CASREGRTNTEAFF.

The chain uses TRBV19 and TRBJ2-7, with a weak D call TRBD2 (6 bases). CDR3 length: 15 residues. The V end lost 7 bases, the J end lost 0 bases, and 16 bases lay between the germline ends. Germline CDR1 reads LNHDA; CDR2 reads SQIVND (reference sequence). The CDR3 DNA sequence: TGTGCCAGTACCCCAACCCGGGGAGGCTCCTACGAGCAGTACTTC. The encoded protein is CASTPTRGGSYEQYF. The full variable domain, rest sourced from reference TRBV19 and TRBJ2-7, is DGGITQSPKYLFRKEGQNVTLSCEQNLNHDAMYWYRQDPGQGLRLIYYSQIVNDFQKGDIAEGYSVSREKKESFPLTVTSAQKNPTAFYLCASTPTRGGSYEQYFGPGTRLTVT.

This chain uses TRBV15 with TRBJ2-7; 8 nucleotides agree with TRBD1. There are 14 residues in the CDR3. Germline assignment: CDR1 LNHNV and CDR2 YYDKDF (reference sequence). Trimming at V came to 4 bases and at J to 4 bases, leaving 6 bases not matched to a gene. CDR3 sequence reads: CATSNRDRRYEQYF. Written as DNA, the CDR3 is TGTGCCACCAGCAACCGGGACAGGAGATACGAGCAGTACTTC.

The chain joins TRBV18 to TRBJ1-1; D may be TRBD1 (6 bases). This CDR3 contains 13 residues. Trimming removed 3 bases from V and 4 bases from J, with 9 bases in between. Germline V gives CDR1 KGHSH, CDR2 LQKENI. CDR3 sequence: CASSPVGGTEAFF. The CDR3 coding sequence is TGTGCCAGCTCACCCGTAGGGGGCACTGAAGCTTTCTTT.

The rearrangement uses TRBV12-5 and TRBJ1-1; possible D gene TRBD1, 6 bases. Germline CDR1 and CDR2: LGHNT and FRNRAP. V lost 7 bases, J lost 4 bases, and 16 bases lay in between. The CDR3 has 14 residues. CDR3 bases: TGTGCTAGTGATCCCGACAGGTTGAGCACTGAAGCTTTCTTT. This encodes CASDPDRLSTEAFF.

The table lists this clone with many counts. The chain combines TRBV19 with TRBJ1-2; TRBD1 agrees at 8 bases. Germline CDR1 LNHDA, CDR2 SQIVND (reference sequence). V lost 1 base and J lost 5; bases outside the gene matches: 15. CDR3 size: 18 residues. The CDR3 DNA reads as TGTGCCAGTAGTATAGTCCGATCGAACGGACAGGGAAGATATGGCTACACCTTC. Translating gives CASSIVRSNGQGRYGYTF.

The gene calls are TRBV7-2 and TRBJ2-5; D not certain. CDR1 and CDR2 (germline): SGHTA, FQGNSA. This CDR3 is 15 amino acids long. V was pared by 5 bases and J by 2 bases, with 15 bases between. CDR3: CASSQSSLVQETQYF. CDR3 nucleotide sequence: TGTGCCAGCAGCCAAAGTAGTCTGGTACAAGAGACCCAGTACTTC. Using reference TRBV7-2 and TRBJ2-5 for the parts outside the CDR3, the full variable domain is GAGVSQSPSNKVTEKGKDVELRCDPISGHTALYWYRQSLGQGLEFLIYFQGNSAPDKSGLPSDRFSAERTGGSVSTLTIQRTQQEDSAVYLCASSQSSLVQETQYFGPGTRLLVL.

This clone was recorded only once. The V gene is TRBV6-4, the J gene TRBJ1-5; maybe TRBD1 (6 bases). V shed 6 bases and J shed 0 bases, with 15 bases lying between them. Germline V gene data show CDR1 as MRHNA and CDR2 as SNTAGT. The CDR3 has 16 amino acids. The DNA for the CDR3 is TGTGCCAGCAGCCCTGGGGACACCTTTAGCAATCAGCCCCAGCATTTT. This sequence encodes CASSPGDTFSNQPQHF.

This clone has a single count. The chain links TRBV30 to TRBJ2-7, with a tentative D call TRBD1 (6 bases). This CDR3 spans 13 amino acids. Germline CDR1 GTSNPN, CDR2 SVGIG (reference sequence). V lost 1 base and J 2 bases, leaving 9 bases between the germline ends. In DNA, the CDR3 is TGTGCCTGGAGTGCAGGGGCGACCTACGAGCAGTACTTC. Its protein is CAWSAGATYEQYF.